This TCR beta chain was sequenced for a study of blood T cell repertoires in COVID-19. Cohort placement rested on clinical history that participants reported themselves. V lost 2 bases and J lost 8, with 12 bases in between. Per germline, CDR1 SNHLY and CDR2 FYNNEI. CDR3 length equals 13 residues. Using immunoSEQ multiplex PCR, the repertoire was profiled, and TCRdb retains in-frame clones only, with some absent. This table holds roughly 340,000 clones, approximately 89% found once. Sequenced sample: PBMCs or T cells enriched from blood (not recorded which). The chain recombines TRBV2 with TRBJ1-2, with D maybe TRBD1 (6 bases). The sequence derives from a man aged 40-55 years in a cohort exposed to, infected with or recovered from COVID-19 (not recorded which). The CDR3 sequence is CASSEYGQTGYTF. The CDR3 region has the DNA TGTGCCAGCAGTGAATACGGACAGACCGGCTACACCTTC.